A selection of T cell receptor beta chains follows, all from one sample in a study of technical replicates of blood from four donors. The table came from immunoSEQ multiplex PCR; TCRdb's copy has only in-frame clones and leaves some out. The table has tens of thousands of clones, around 95% seen once; the top ten hold just over 0.25%. Sequencing used T cells isolated from PBMCs. All receptors come from a human donor in good health. The conserved cysteine and the conserved F or W are not part of the CDR3 here. Fields, in order: CDR3 length, V gene, D gene, J gene, CDR3 protein. A D gene is named only where the DNA matches it firmly.

>11|TRBV7-3|TRBD1|TRBJ1-2
ASSRGLNYGYT
>12|TRBV5-4|NA|TRBJ2-5
ASSLEVSAETQY
>13|TRBV4-1|NA|TRBJ2-7
ASSQDRYSHYEQY
>11|TRBV27|TRBD1|TRBJ2-7
ASSLTGAYEQY
>12|TRBV6-5|TRBD1|TRBJ2-1
ASRTGGSYNEQF
>13|TRBV7-6|TRBD1|TRBJ2-5
ASSLGDRDQETQY
>12|TRBV4-1|NA|TRBJ2-3
ASSLGGGTDTQY
>13|TRBV11-2|TRBD2|TRBJ2-2
ASSSSGAPTGELF
>10|TRBV19|NA|TRBJ1-1
ASSPRNTEAF
>13|TRBV7-9|NA|TRBJ2-7
ASSLGGSSSYEQY
>12|TRBV5-1|NA|TRBJ2-1
ASSLVSEGSEQF
>9|TRBV6-1|NA|TRBJ2-4
GPSGGEFLY
>13|TRBV6-1|NA|TRBJ1-5
ASSGAEYSNQPQH
>15|TRBV5-1|TRBD2|TRBJ2-2
ASRTSGGPLNTGELF
>10|TRBV27|NA|TRBJ2-1
ASRVLDNEQF
>14|TRBV18|TRBD1|TRBJ2-7
ASSPRGTGIVYEQY
>13|TRBV7-3|TRBD2|TRBJ2-2
ASSTSGGMSGELF
>13|TRBV5-6|TRBD1|TRBJ2-7
ASSFFGTGPYEQY
>16|TRBV27|TRBD2|TRBJ2-1
ASSLLAGGPSSYNEQF
>15|TRBV5-1|NA|TRBJ1-1
ASSLGVMAGSRTEAF
>9|TRBV28|TRBD1|TRBJ1-2
ASSSGGGYT
>16|TRBV11-2|TRBD2|TRBJ2-7
ASSLETSGNPPPGEQY
>13|TRBV5-1|TRBD1|TRBJ1-1
ASTPGGDRGPEAF
>13|TRBV28|NA|TRBJ2-3
ASRLTLVASDTQY
>12|TRBV7-3|NA|TRBJ1-4
ASSLFPGDEKLF
>20|TRBV27|NA|TRBJ2-7
ASSSLGGIEDSEIQVSYEQY
>11|TRBV7-7|TRBD1|TRBJ2-7
ASSMGQGYEQY
>15|TRBV7-9|NA|TRBJ2-4
ASSPRLATLAKNIQY
>13|TRBV28|NA|TRBJ2-7
ASSEAGEGNYEQY
>11|TRBV7-9|TRBD1|TRBJ2-7
ASTSGTGYEQY
>14|TRBV5-6|NA|TRBJ2-3
ASRKRDILPTDTQY
>11|TRBV29-1|TRBD2|TRBJ2-5
SVEGREGETQY
>14|TRBV19|NA|TRBJ1-1
ASSIGAGSWNTEAF
>13|TRBV28|TRBD1|TRBJ1-2
ASVPRDRFLHGYT
>11|TRBV6-1|TRBD1|TRBJ1-2
ASSEGQGGGYT
>12|TRBV5-1|NA|TRBJ1-1
ASSWDSLNTEAF
>10|TRBV9|NA|TRBJ2-3
ASSAVADTQY
>12|TRBV28|TRBD1|TRBJ2-7
ASGDRGKANEQY
>13|TRBV7-3|NA|TRBJ2-3
ASSLTSGSTDTQY
>11|TRBV2|TRBD1|TRBJ1-1
ASSFDRETEAF
>12|TRBV7-9|TRBD1|TRBJ1-1
ASSERQGTTEAF
>15|TRBV5-1|NA|TRBJ1-6
ASSLGQTNPSDSPLH
>14|TRBV11-3|NA|TRBJ2-1
ASSLGQGGGYNEQF
>12|TRBV30|NA|TRBJ2-3
AWSGVVSTDTQY
>12|TRBV2|NA|TRBJ2-1
ASTSGWPQDEQF
>12|TRBV6-5|NA|TRBJ1-4
ASSSQGTNEKLF
>13|TRBV4-2|NA|TRBJ1-5
ASSQEEGARQPQH
>12|TRBV5-1|TRBD1|TRBJ1-1
ASSRGGARSEAF
>14|TRBV10-1|TRBD1|TRBJ2-5
ASSESNRGRRETQY
>14|TRBV7-9|TRBD1|TRBJ1-5
ASSIYRGGVEQPQH
>14|TRBV18|NA|TRBJ2-2
ASSPNRITNTGELF
>10|TRBV7-6|NA|TRBJ2-1
ASSLAVDEQF
>16|TRBV14|TRBD2|TRBJ2-7
ASSQAASGLWGRYEQY
>12|TRBV2|TRBD2|TRBJ2-3
ASNIGGGTDTQY